Below, one T cell receptor (beta chain) is given with its context. As processed by the authors: Reference gene primer amplification gave nucleated cell count estimates. Using immunoSEQ multiplex PCR, the repertoire was profiled, and TCRdb retains in-frame clones only, with some absent. V, J and clone size derive from that table, while D and trimming were established from the DNA sequence. The sample has approximately 300,000 clones, 89% seen once. J gave up 6 bases and V 6 bases, and 11 bases lay outside the gene matches. CDR1 is MNHEY, CDR2 SVGAGI, per germline. There are 15 residues in the CDR3. This sample was included in a study of blood T cell repertoires in COVID-19. Overall study: From the United States, Italy and Spain came samples of acute and convalescent COVID-19. From T cells, B-cell-depleted T cells, or PBMCs came the material, which was cDNA or gDNA.

The sample was peripheral blood. The source is a man aged 18 to 30 who had recovered from COVID-19. The J gene is TRBJ2-7, the V gene TRBV6-5, with 10 nucleotides matching TRBD2. Written as DNA, the CDR3 is TGTGCCAGCAGCCATGACACTAGCGGGACAAGCGAGCAGTACTTC. Its translation: CASSHDTSGTSEQYF.